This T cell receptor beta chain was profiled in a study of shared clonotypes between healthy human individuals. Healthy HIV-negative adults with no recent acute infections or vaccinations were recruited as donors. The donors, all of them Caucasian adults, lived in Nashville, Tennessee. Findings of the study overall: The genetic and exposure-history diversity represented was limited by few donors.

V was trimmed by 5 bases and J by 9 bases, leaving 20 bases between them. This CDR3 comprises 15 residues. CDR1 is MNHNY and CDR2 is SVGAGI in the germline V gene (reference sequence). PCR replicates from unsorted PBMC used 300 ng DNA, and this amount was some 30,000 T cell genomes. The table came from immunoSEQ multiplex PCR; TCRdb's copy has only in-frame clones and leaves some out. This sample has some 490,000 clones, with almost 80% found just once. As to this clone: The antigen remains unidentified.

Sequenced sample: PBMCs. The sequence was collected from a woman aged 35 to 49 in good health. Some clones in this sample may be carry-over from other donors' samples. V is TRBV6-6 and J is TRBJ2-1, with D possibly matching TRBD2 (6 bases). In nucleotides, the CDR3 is TGTGCCAGCAGTACACTAGCCACCGACGTCAGTGAGCAGTTCTTC. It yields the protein CASSTLATDVSEQFF.